This record covers a single T cell receptor (beta chain). What it binds is unknown. Researchers ran the assay at a deep level. Sequencing used immunoSEQ multiplex PCR; TCRdb keeps in-frame clones, though not all of them. The sample comprises 2 million to 2.5 million clones, approximately 90% of which are singletons, and approximately 0.4% rests with the top ten. The sample is drawn from a study of shared clonotypes between healthy human individuals. Overall study findings and caveats: Relative to clonotypes present in all four donors, those not shared had lower generation probabilities.

The sample taken for sequencing was naive CD4+ T cells from PBMCs. Subset denoted: CD45RA+ positively selected. The receptor was derived from a man aged 18 to 29 in good health. Some clones in this sample may be carry-over from other donors' samples.

The CDR3, as DNA: TGCGCCAGCAGCTTCTCCGGCCCAGATACGCAGTATTTT. Its translation: CASSFSGPDTQYF. V and J are TRBV5-1 and TRBJ2-3, with no clear D. The CDR3 covers 13 residues. The V gene's germline CDR1 is SGHRS and CDR2 YFSETQ. V lost 2 bases, J lost 4 bases, and 8 bases lay in between.